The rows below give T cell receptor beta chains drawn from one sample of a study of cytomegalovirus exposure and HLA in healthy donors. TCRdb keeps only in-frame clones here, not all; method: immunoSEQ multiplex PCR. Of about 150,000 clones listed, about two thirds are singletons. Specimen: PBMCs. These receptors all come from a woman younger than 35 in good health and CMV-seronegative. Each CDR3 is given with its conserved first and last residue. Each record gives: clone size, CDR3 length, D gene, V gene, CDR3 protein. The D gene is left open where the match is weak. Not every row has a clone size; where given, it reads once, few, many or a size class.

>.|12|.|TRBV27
CASSHNSYEQYF
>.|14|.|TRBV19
CASSSWRAYNEQFF
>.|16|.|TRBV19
CASSIRAGSLNQPQHF
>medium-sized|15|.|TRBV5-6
CASSWTSGVAGGSYF
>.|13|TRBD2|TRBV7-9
CASSLGGWHEQYF
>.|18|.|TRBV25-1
CASSASRGRSQMNTEAFF
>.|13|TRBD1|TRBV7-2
CASSQAGGDGYTF
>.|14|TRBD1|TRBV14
CASSRQGNTGELFF
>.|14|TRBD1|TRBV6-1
CASSLQGGDTEAFF
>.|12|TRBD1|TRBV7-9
CASSLDRDGYTF
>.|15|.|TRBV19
CASSMGRGWADTQYF
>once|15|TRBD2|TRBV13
CASSSPSGSGDTQYF
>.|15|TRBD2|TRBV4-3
CASRRTSGSLGEQFF
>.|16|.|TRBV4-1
CASSHNEGAANQPQHF
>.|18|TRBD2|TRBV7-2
CASSLGASGGQRSYEQYF
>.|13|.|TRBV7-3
CASSWTPGWPQHF
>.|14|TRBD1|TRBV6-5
CASSYAGGDQPQHF
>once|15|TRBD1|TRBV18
CASSPPGQGGTEAFF
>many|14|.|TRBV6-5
CASSYRGFVDGYTF
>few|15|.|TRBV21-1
CASSKGRQGNQPQHF
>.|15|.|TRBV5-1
CASSLELAATGELFF
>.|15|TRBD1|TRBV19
CASSSAGGPSYEQYF
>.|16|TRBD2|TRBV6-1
CASSEGLAGAYNEQFF
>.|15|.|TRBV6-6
CASSYLSGTPGELFF
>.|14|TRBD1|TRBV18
CASLRSGTDTEAFF
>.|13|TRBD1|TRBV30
CAPTGFSDQPQHF
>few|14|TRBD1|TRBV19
CATLPQGVGYGYTF
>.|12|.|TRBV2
CATLQGQETQYF
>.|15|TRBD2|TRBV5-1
CASSKTSGVQETQYF
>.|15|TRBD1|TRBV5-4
CASSRTLDRNYGYTF
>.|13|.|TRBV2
CATNRDWPYGYTF
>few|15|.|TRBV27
CASSSLGRAGNTIYF
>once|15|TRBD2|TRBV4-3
CASRGGVTSIDEQFF
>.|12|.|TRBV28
CASSLFSDGYTF
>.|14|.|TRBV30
CAWSGTGRNYGYTF
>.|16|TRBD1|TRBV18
CASSPPATGTGNTIYF
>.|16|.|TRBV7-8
CASSLEGSSSYNEQFF
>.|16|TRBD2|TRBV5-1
CASSLVPSGMADTQYF
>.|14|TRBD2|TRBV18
CASSWLAADNEQFF
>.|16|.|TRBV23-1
CASKSRKNRRYQPQHF
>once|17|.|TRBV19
CASSILYHGFSYNEQFF
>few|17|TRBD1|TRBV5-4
CASSSLKTGDVNYGYTF
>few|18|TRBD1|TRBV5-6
CASSLGGPTGQGSYEQYF
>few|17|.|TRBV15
CATSREGTSSPTNTQYF
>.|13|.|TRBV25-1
CASIPAGGNTIYF
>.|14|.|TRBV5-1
CASSLASASGTQYF
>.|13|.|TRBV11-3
CASSLGGTRGYTF
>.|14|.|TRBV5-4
CASSPEQGRDTQYF
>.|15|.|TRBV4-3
CASSQVRGLRSPLHF
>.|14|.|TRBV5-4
CASSSPTGDTEAFF
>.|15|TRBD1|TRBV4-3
CASSQEAGGHTEAFF
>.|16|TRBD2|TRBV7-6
CASSLGTSGRADTQYF
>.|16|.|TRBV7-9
CSSSYDRFGSNQPQHF
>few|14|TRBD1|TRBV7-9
CASSSGTGIYGYTF
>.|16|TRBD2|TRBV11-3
CASSLGLAGGTGELFF
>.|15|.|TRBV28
CASTVGGFAEATQYF